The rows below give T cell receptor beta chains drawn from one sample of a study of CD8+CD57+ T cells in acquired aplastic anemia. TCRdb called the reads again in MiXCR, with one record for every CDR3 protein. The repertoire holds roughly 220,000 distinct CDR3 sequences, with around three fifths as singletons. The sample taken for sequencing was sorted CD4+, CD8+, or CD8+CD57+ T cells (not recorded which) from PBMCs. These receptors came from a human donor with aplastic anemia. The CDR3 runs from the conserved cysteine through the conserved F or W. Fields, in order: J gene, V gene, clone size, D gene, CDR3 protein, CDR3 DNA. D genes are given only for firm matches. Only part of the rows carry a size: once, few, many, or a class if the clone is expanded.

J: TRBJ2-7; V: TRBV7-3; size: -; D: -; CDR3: CASSLEVQGGYEQYF; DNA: TGTGCCAGCAGCTTAGAAGTGCAAGGGGGCTACGAGCAGTACTTC
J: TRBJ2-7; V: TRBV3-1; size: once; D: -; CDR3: CASSRRGEGNEQYF; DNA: TGTGCCAGCAGTCGCAGGGGAGAGGGGAACGAGCAGTACTTC
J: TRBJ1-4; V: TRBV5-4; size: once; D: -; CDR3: CASSFKASTTNEKLFF; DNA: TGTGCCAGCAGCTTCAAGGCTTCCACAACTAATGAAAAACTGTTTTTT
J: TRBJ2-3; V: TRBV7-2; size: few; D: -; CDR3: CASSAQGLLGTDTQYF; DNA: TGTGCCAGCAGCGCACAGGGATTGTTGGGCACAGATACGCAGTATTTT
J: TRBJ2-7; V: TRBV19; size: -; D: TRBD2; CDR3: CASSIRASGGPPYEQYF; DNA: TGTGCCAGTAGTATAAGGGCTAGCGGTGGTCCTCCCTACGAGCAGTACTTC
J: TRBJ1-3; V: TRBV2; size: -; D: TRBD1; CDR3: CASSRTGDSGNTIYF; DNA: TGTGCCAGCAGCAGGACAGGAGACTCTGGAAACACCATATATTTT
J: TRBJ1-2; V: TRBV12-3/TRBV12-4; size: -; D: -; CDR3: CASTPARGEMDYGYTF; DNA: TGTGCCAGCACGCCGGCTCGAGGGGAGATGGACTATGGCTACACCTTC
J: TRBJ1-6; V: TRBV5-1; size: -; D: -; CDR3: CASSPLGSNNSPLHF; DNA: TGTGCCAGCAGCCCTCTTGGCAGTAATAATTCACCCCTCCACTTT
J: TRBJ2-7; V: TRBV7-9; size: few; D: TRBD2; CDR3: CASSLNPTLAVYEQYF; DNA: TGTGCCAGCAGCTTAAATCCCACGCTAGCGGTCTACGAGCAGTACTTC
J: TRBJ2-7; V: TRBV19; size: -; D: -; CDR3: CASRPTGSYEQYF; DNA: TGTGCCAGTAGGCCGACTGGTTCCTACGAGCAGTACTTC
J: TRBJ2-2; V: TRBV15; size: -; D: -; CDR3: CATSRDRPAGELFF; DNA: TGTGCCACCAGCAGAGACAGACCTGCCGGGGAGCTGTTTTTT
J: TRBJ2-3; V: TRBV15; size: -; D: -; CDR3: CASISAQGTDTQYF; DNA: TGTGCCAGCATATCCGCCCAGGGAACAGATACGCAGTATTTT
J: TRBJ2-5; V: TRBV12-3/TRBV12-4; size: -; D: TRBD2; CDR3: CASRTAGTNQETQYF; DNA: TGTGCCAGCAGGACAGCGGGGACTAACCAAGAGACCCAGTACTTC
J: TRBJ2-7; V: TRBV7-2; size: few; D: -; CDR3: CASSFYSSYEQYF; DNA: TGTGCCAGCAGCTTTTACAGCTCCTACGAGCAGTACTTC
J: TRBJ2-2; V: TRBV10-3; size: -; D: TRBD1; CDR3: CAISGQGAVGELFF; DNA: TGTGCCATCAGCGGACAGGGGGCCGTCGGGGAGCTGTTTTTT
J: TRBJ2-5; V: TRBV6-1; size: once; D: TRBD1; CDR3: CASGTGVKQTQYF; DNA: TGTGCCAGCGGGACAGGAGTTAAACAGACCCAGTACTTC
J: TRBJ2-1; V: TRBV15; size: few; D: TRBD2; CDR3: CATSTNLAGGGYNEQFF; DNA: TGTGCCACCAGCACAAATCTAGCGGGAGGCGGGTACAATGAGCAGTTCTTC
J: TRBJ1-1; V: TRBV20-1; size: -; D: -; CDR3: CSATPNTEAFF; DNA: TGCAGTGCTACACCGAACACTGAAGCTTTCTTT
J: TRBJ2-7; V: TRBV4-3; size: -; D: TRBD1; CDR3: CASSHPGQVGVYEQYF; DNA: TGCGCCAGCAGCCACCCCGGACAGGTAGGGGTCTACGAGCAGTACTTC
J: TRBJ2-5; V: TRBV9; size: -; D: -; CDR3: CASSAVTGWETQYF; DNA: TGTGCCAGCAGCGCAGTTACCGGGTGGGAGACCCAGTACTTC
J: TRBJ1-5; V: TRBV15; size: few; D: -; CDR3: CATSRKNSNQPQHF; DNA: TGTGCCACCAGCAGAAAGAATAGCAATCAGCCCCAGCATTTT
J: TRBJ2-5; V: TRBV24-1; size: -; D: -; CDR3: CATSERSSNQETQYF; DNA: TGTGCCACCAGTGAGAGGTCAAGCAATCAAGAGACCCAGTACTTC
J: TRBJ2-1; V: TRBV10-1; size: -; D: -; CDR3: CASSGEETNNEQFF; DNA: TGCGCCAGCAGTGGCGAAGAGACGAACAATGAGCAGTTCTTC
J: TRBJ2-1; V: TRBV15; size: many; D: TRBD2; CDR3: CATRGLGYNEQFF; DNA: TGTGCCACCCGGGGACTAGGCTACAATGAGCAGTTCTTC
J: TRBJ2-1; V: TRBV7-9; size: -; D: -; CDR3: CASSLIPGANNEQFF; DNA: TGTGCCAGCAGCTTAATCCCCGGGGCTAACAATGAGCAGTTCTTC
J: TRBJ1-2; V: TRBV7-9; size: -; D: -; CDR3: CASSSLGYTF; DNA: TGTGCCAGCAGCTCACTTGGCTACACCTTC
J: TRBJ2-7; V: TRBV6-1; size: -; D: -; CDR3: CASNSGWYEQYF; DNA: TGTGCCAGCAATTCAGGGTGGTACGAGCAGTACTTC
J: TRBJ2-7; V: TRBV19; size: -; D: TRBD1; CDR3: CASSRMPGQGSYEQYF; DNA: TGTGCCAGTAGTAGAATGCCGGGACAGGGTTCCTACGAGCAGTACTTC
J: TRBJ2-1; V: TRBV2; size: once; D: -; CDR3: CASSEFAGSYNEQFF; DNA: TGTGCCAGCAGTGAATTTGCGGGATCTTACAATGAGCAGTTCTTC
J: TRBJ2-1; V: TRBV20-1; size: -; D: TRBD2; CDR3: CSASGLAGVEQFF; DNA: TGCAGTGCTAGCGGACTAGCGGGTGTTGAGCAGTTCTTC
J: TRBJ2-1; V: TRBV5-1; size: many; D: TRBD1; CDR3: CASSGAPGQGYNEQFF; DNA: TGCGCCAGCAGCGGAGCTCCGGGACAGGGATACAATGAGCAGTTCTTC
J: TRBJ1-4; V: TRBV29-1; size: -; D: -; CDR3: CSVGTVDEKLFF; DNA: TGCAGCGTTGGAACGGTAGATGAAAAACTGTTTTTT
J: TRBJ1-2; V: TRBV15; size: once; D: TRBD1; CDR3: CATSGDRGYYTF; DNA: TGTGCCACCAGCGGAGACAGGGGGTACTACACCTTC
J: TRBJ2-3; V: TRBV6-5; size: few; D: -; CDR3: CASSLGSGTQYF; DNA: TGTGCCAGCAGCCTTGGTTCGGGTACGCAGTATTTT
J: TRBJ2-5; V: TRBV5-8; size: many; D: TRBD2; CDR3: CASSLSGGRQETQYF; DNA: TGTGCCAGCAGCTTAAGCGGGGGAAGACAAGAGACCCAGTACTTC
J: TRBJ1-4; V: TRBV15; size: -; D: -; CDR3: CATSMAVGTNEKLFF; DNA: TGTGCCACCAGCATGGCAGTGGGAACTAATGAAAAACTGTTTTTT
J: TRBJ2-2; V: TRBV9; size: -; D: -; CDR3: CASSVGPGNTGELFF; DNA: TGTGCCAGCAGCGTAGGGCCCGGGAACACCGGGGAGCTGTTTTTT
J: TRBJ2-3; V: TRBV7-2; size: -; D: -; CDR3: CASSLVDGSTDTQYF; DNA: TGTGCCAGCAGCTTAGTCGACGGTAGCACAGATACGCAGTATTTT
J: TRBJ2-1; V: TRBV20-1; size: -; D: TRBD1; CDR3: CSARDPLPGQGLNEQFF; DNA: TGCAGTGCTAGAGATCCCCTACCGGGACAGGGGTTGAATGAGCAGTTCTTC
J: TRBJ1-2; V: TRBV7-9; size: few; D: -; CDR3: CASSPPDSVDGYTF; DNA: TGTGCCAGCAGCCCCCCGGACAGTGTCGATGGCTACACCTTC
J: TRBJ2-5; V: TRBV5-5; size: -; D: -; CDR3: CASSSGQRHTGF; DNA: TGTGCCAGCTCTTCAGGACAGCGACATACCGGCTTC
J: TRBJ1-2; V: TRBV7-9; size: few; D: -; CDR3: CASSLDLGTSYGYTF; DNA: TGTGCCAGCAGCTTAGATCTGGGTACGAGCTATGGCTACACCTTC
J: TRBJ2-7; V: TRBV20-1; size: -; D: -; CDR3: CSARAPLFAGMTYEQYF; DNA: TGCAGTGCTAGAGCGCCCCTATTCGCGGGGATGACGTACGAGCAGTACTTC
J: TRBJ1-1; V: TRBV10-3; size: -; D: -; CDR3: CAISSTVSTEAFF; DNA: TGTGCCATCAGCTCGACAGTCAGCACTGAAGCTTTCTTT
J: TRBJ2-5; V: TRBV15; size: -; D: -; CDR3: CATSSPRRTQYF; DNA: TGTGCCACCAGCTCCCCCCGGCGGACCCAGTACTTC
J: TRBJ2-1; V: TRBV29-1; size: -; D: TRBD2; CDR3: CSSLGGGSYNEQFF; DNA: TGCAGCTCGTTGGGGGGGGGCTCCTACAATGAGCAGTTCTTC
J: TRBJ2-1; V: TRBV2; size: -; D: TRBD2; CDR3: CASLPRLAGVNEQFF; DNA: TGTGCCAGCCTACCTCGACTAGCGGGAGTGAATGAGCAGTTCTTC
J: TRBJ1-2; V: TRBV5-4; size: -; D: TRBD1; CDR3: CASSPLQGADYGYTF; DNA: TGTGCCAGCTCACCCTTACAGGGGGCGGACTATGGCTACACCTTC
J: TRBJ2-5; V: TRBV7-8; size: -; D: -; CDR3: CASSNPPQETQYF; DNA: TGTGCCAGCAGCAACCCCCCTCAAGAGACCCAGTACTTC
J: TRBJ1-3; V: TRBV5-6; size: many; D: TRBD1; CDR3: CASSLEDRGLGNTIYF; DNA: TGTGCCAGCAGCTTGGAGGACAGGGGGCTGGGAAACACCATATATTTT
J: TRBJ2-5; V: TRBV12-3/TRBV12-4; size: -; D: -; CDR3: CASSAAQGSWETQYF; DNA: TGTGCCAGCAGTGCGGCACAGGGTAGCTGGGAGACCCAGTACTTC
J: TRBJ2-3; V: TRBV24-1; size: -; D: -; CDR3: CATSLARTTSTDTQYF; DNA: TGTGCCACCAGTCTCGCCAGGACAACTAGCACAGATACGCAGTATTTT
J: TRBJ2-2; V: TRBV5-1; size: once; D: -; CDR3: CASSELRGFTGELFF; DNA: TGCGCCAGCAGCGAACTTCGGGGATTTACCGGGGAGCTGTTTTTT
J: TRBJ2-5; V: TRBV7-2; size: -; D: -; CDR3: CASSYLEGLEETQYF; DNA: TGTGCCAGCAGCTACCTAGAGGGGTTGGAAGAGACCCAGTACTTC
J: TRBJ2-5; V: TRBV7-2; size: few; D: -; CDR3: CASSFSREKQETQYF; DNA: TGTGCCAGCAGCTTTAGCAGGGAAAAGCAAGAGACCCAGTACTTC
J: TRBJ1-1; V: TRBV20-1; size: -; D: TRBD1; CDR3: CSAPGQGAPNTEAFF; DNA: TGCAGTGCTCCTGGACAGGGGGCGCCGAACACTGAAGCTTTCTTT
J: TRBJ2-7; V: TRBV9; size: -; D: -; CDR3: CASSVGLGRLEEQYF; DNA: TGTGCCAGCAGCGTAGGCTTGGGGCGTTTGGAAGAGCAGTACTTC